This TCR beta chain is from a study of blood T cells in healthy people across ages. Notes on the study in general: Donor CMV infection status was unknown, possibly confounding age-related changes in expanded clonotypes.

This clonotype was seen a few times. Its specificity is unknown. Alongside a J-beta primer mix, a sample-barcoded 5' primer served in a second PCR lasting roughly 6 to 11 cycles. TCRdb analysed the 5' RACE reads with MiXCR anew, one entry per CDR3 protein. There are 710,000 or so distinct CDR3 sequences in the sample; less than 40% occur only once, and 15% lies in the top ten. Germline CDR1 reads SNHLY; CDR2 reads FYNNEI. V lost 6 bases and J lost 5, with 17 bases in between. CDR3 size: 14 residues. The source of this sequence is an elderly woman in good health. This chain connects TRBV2 to TRBJ2-7, with D possibly being TRBD1 (6 bases). The specimen sequenced was blood. CDR3 region: CASRGTGLGDEQYF. In DNA, the CDR3 is TGTGCCAGCAGAGGAACAGGGTTGGGTGACGAGCAGTACTTC.